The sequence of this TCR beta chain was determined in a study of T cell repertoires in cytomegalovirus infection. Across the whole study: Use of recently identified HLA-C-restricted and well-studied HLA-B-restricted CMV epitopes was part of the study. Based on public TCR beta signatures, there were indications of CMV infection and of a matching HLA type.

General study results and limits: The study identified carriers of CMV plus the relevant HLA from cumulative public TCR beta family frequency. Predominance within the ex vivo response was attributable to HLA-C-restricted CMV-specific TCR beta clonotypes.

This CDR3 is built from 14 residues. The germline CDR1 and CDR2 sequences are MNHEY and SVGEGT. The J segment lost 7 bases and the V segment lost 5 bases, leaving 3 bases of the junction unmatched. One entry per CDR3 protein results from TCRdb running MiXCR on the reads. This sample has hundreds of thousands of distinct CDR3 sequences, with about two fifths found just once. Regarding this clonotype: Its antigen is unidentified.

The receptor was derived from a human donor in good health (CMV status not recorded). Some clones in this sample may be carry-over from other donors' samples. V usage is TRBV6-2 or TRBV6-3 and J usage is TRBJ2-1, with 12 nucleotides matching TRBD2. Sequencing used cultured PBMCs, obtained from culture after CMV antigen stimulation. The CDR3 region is CASSTSGRWNEQFF. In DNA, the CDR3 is TGTGCCAGCAGTACTAGCGGGAGGTGGAATGAGCAGTTCTTC.